Listed below are T cell receptor beta chains from one sample, sequenced in a study of radiation and T cells in renal cell carcinoma. TCRdb's table, derived via immunoSEQ multiplex PCR, lists solely in-frame clones and lacks some. The data show 150,000 or so clones, 88% seen once. This material consisted of blood, taken from a patient whose treatment included radiotherapy and nephrectomy. Receptor source: a woman in her 70s with renal cell carcinoma. CDR3s include the opening cysteine and the closing phenylalanine or tryptophan. A D gene is named only where the DNA matches it firmly. Part of the rows lack a size; the others show once, few, many or a class for expanded clones.

j_call clone_size v_call d_call cdr3_aa cdr3_nt
TRBJ1-2 once TRBV11-3 . CASSPSGGAYGYTF TGTGCCAGCAGCCCATCGGGCGGGGCCTATGGCTACACCTTC
TRBJ1-1 few TRBV19 TRBD1 CASSRTGGAEAFF TGTGCCAGTAGTAGGACAGGGGGAGCTGAAGCTTTCTTT
TRBJ1-5 . TRBV18 . CASSPQGYSNQPQHF TGTGCCAGCTCACCACAGGGATATAGCAATCAGCCCCAGCATTTT
TRBJ1-2 . TRBV6-5 TRBD1 CASSYRRQGQGGYTF TGTGCCAGCAGTTACCGTAGACAGGGGCAGGGTGGCTACACCTTC
TRBJ2-7 . TRBV7-3 . CASSPGQLPYEQYF TGTGCCAGCAGCCCCGGACAGCTGCCCTACGAGCAGTACTTC
TRBJ2-3 . TRBV5-1 . CASSLGQSSTDTQYF TGCGCCAGCAGCTTGGGACAGTCTAGCACAGATACGCAGTATTTT
TRBJ2-7 once TRBV5-1 . CASSIEGQTGEQYF TGCGCCAGCAGCATAGAAGGACAGACGGGGGAGCAGTACTTC
TRBJ2-1 . TRBV19 TRBD2 CASSIGLAGGKYEQFF TGTGCCAGTAGTATAGGGCTAGCGGGGGGAAAATATGAGCAGTTCTTC
TRBJ1-5 few TRBV6-1 . CATSGVNLSNQPQHF TGTGCCACCTCCGGGGTAAACCTTAGCAATCAGCCCCAGCATTTT
TRBJ2-3 . TRBV28 TRBD2 CASQLAGQDTQYF TGTGCCAGCCAACTAGCGGGGCAAGATACGCAGTATTTT
TRBJ2-1 . TRBV6-1 . CASSKDSYNEQFF TGTGCCAGCAGTAAGGACTCCTACAATGAGCAGTTCTTC
TRBJ1-2 . TRBV5-4 . CASSLDRDYGYTF TGTGCCAGCAGCTTGGACAGAGACTATGGCTACACCTTC
TRBJ2-5 . TRBV11-1 TRBD2 CASSAFSGVSQETQYF TGTGCCAGCAGCGCCTTTAGCGGGGTGTCCCAAGAGACCCAGTACTTC
TRBJ2-7 . TRBV5-1 . CASSFRQQYEQYF TGCGCCAGCAGCTTTAGACAGCAGTACGAGCAGTACTTC
TRBJ1-3 . TRBV10-3 TRBD1 CAISLTGGIGNTIYF TGTGCCATCAGTCTGACAGGGGGCATTGGAAACACCATATATTTT
TRBJ2-5 . TRBV7-9 . CASSTGETQYF TGTGCCAGCAGCACCGGGGAGACCCAGTACTTC
TRBJ2-1 . TRBV19 . CASSIDGGTTYNEQFF TGTGCCAGTAGTATAGATGGCGGAACCACCTACAATGAGCAGTTCTTC
TRBJ1-4 . TRBV4-3 . CASSLQRGSNSATNEKLFF TGCGCCAGCAGCCTCCAGAGGGGGAGTAACTCTGCAACTAATGAAAAACTGTTTTTT
TRBJ2-5 few TRBV7-3 TRBD2 CASSLSRLAGGRETQYF TGTGCCAGCAGCTTAAGCCGACTAGCGGGGGGGCGAGAGACCCAGTACTTC
TRBJ2-1 few TRBV30 . CAWSGGSGAYNEQFF TGTGCCTGGAGTGGGGGCAGCGGCGCCTACAATGAGCAGTTCTTC
TRBJ2-1 . TRBV7-8 TRBD2 CASSLKRGAGEQFF TGTGCCAGCAGCTTAAAGCGGGGGGCGGGTGAGCAGTTCTTC
TRBJ1-5 many TRBV25-1 TRBD1 CASRGTGGWDQPQHF TGTGCCAGCAGAGGGACAGGGGGCTGGGATCAGCCCCAGCATTTT
TRBJ2-7 . TRBV5-1 TRBD2 CASSGGVYEQYF TGCGCCAGCAGCGGGGGGGTCTACGAGCAGTACTTC
TRBJ2-7 . TRBV4-2 TRBD1 CASSSGQGAIYEQYF TGTGCCAGCAGTAGCGGACAGGGGGCGATCTACGAGCAGTACTTC
TRBJ1-4 . TRBV7-8 . CASSLVHGGGNEKLFF TGTGCCAGCAGCTTAGTTCACGGGGGAGGTAATGAAAAACTGTTTTTT
TRBJ2-5 . TRBV13 . CASSRALLANQETQYF TGTGCCAGCAGCCGCGCCCTACTAGCTAACCAAGAGACCCAGTACTTC
TRBJ2-5 . TRBV2 . CASSEARGPQETQYF TGTGCCAGCAGTGAAGCCAGGGGCCCCCAAGAGACCCAGTACTTC
TRBJ2-5 once TRBV18 TRBD2 CASSPRPPRGGVQETQYF TGTGCCAGCTCACCACGGCCACCGAGGGGAGGGGTACAAGAGACCCAGTACTTC
TRBJ2-3 . TRBV6-5 TRBD2 CASRGSGGPDTQYF TGTGCCAGCAGGGGAAGCGGGGGTCCAGATACGCAGTATTTT
TRBJ2-5 . TRBV9 . CASSLRDALQETQYF TGTGCCAGCAGCCTTCGGGACGCCCTCCAAGAGACCCAGTACTTC
TRBJ1-1 . TRBV30 . CAWRQPPGTEAFF TGTGCCTGGAGACAGCCACCGGGCACTGAAGCTTTCTTT
TRBJ2-3 . TRBV30 TRBD2 CAWSGLAGGTDTQYF TGTGCCTGGAGTGGACTAGCGGGGGGCACAGATACGCAGTATTTT
TRBJ2-7 . TRBV6-1 . CASSVDSILSYEQYF TGTGCCAGCAGTGTTGACAGCATACTTTCCTACGAGCAGTACTTC
TRBJ1-4 . TRBV9 . CASSARQVNEKLFF TGTGCCAGCAGCGCAAGACAGGTTAATGAAAAACTGTTTTTT
TRBJ2-1 . TRBV28 TRBD1 CASRTGGLPHNEQFF TGTGCCAGCAGGACAGGGGGCCTCCCCCACAATGAGCAGTTCTTC
TRBJ2-3 once TRBV6-5 TRBD1 CASSPTDRGGDTQYF TGTGCCAGCAGCCCCACGGACAGGGGTGGGGATACGCAGTATTTT
TRBJ2-7 . TRBV10-1 TRBD2 CARTSGLGLPQGYF TGCGCCAGGACCTCGGGACTAGGCCTCCCCCAGGGGTACTTC
TRBJ2-6 . TRBV27 . CASSSGLSSGANVLTF TGTGCCAGCAGTTCCGGACTGAGCTCTGGGGCCAACGTCCTGACTTTC
TRBJ2-7 . TRBV28 TRBD2 CASSSRSGGVYEQYF TGTGCCAGCAGTTCTCGTAGCGGGGGGGTGTACGAGCAGTACTTC
TRBJ2-7 . TRBV4-1 . CASSQESSRSYEQYF TGCGCCAGCAGCCAAGAGTCTTCCCGCTCCTACGAGCAGTACTTC